The sequence of this T cell receptor beta chain was determined in a study of T cell repertoires in cytomegalovirus infection. Study context: CMV infection and matching HLA type were both indicated by public TCR beta signatures. Notes on the study in general: HLA-C-restricted CMV clonotypes gave the most frequent clonotype in two of eight donors. Identification of carriers of CMV plus the relevant HLA was achieved through cumulative public TCR beta family frequency.

TCRdb used MiXCR to reprocess the reads, holding one entry per CDR3 protein. The profile shows hundreds of thousands of distinct CDR3 sequences, roughly 26% of them singletons. About this clonotype itself: Its antigen remains unidentified.

From germline, CDR1 is ENHRY and CDR2 SYGVKD. CDR3 length: 15 residues. The V and J ends lost 6 bases and 5 bases, in that order; junction bases with no gene match: 8. The chain recombines TRBV10-3 with TRBJ2-1; 9 bases line up with TRBD2. The TCR originated in a human donor in good health (CMV status not recorded). Some clones in this sample may be carry-over from other donors' samples. The sample consisted of CD8+ T cells from PBMCs. As DNA, the CDR3 is TGTGCCATCAGAATCGGGCTAGCGGGGAACAATGAGCAGTTCTTC. Amino acid sequence: CAIRIGLAGNNEQFF.